A single sample gave rise to the 20 T cell receptor beta chains below, sequenced in a study of STAT5B mutations in CD4+ large granular lymphocyte leukemia. Data came from immunoSEQ multiplex PCR; TCRdb stores just in-frame clones and leaves some out. The sample includes 30,000 to 35,000 clones, less than 85% seen only once; the top ten take roughly 7%. Material for sequencing was CD4+ T cells from blood buffy coats. These receptors came from a human donor in good health.

The rearrangement links TRBV7-2 to TRBJ2-2, with 8 bases fitting TRBD2. This CDR3 is built from 14 residues. Per the germline V gene, CDR1 is SGHTA and CDR2 is FQGNSA. After removal of 5 bases from V and 4 bases from J, the junction contained 3 bases not matched to a gene. This chain's CDR3 is CASSRGGLTGELFF. The CDR3 region has the DNA TGTGCCAGCAGCCGGGGGGGCCTCACCGGGGAGCTGTTTTTT.

The chain recombines TRBV5-1 with TRBJ1-3; a possible D gene is TRBD1 (6 bases). The V gene lost 2 bases and the J gene lost 0 bases, with 15 bases spanning the gap. Per the germline V gene, CDR1 is SGHRS and CDR2 is YFSETQ. The CDR3 sequence is 17 residues long. CDR3 coding DNA: TGCGCCAGCAGCTTCGAGACAGGCTCTCGCTCTGGAAACACCATATATTTT. Residues: CASSFETGSRSGNTIYF.

This chain links TRBV29-1 with TRBJ1-1; the D gene is possibly TRBD1 (5 bases). CDR1 is SQVTM, CDR2 ANQGSEA, per germline. V lost 6 bases, J lost 4 bases, and 18 bases lay in between. There are 14 residues in the CDR3. This CDR3 is CSVVQQTQGTEAFF. For the CDR3, the DNA is TGCAGCGTCGTACAACAGACCCAGGGCACTGAAGCTTTCTTT. The whole variable domain, remainder taken from reference TRBV29-1 and TRBJ1-1, is SAVISQKPSRDICQRGTSLTIQCQVDSQVTMMFWYRQQPGQSLTLIATANQGSEATYESGFVIDKFPISRPNLTFSTLTVSNMSPEDSSIYLCSVVQQTQGTEAFFGQGTRLTVV.

The DNA for the CDR3 is TGTGCCAGCTCACCAGACAGGGTCACCCACGAGCAGTACTTC. It yields the protein CASSPDRVTHEQYF. The genes are TRBV18 and TRBJ2-7; TRBD1 aligns across 7 bases. Germline V gene lookup returns CDR1 KGHSH and CDR2 LQKENI. The CDR3 runs 14 residues. With 2 bases clipped from V and 5 bases from J, the junction kept 6 bases outside the gene matches. Using reference TRBV18 and TRBJ2-7 for the parts outside the CDR3, the full variable domain is NAGVMQNPRHLVRRRGQEARLRCSPMKGHSHVYWYRQLPEEGLKFMVYLQKENIIDESGMPKERFSAEFPKEGPSILRIQQVVRGDSAAYFCASSPDRVTHEQYFGPGTRLTVT.

The J gene is TRBJ2-5, the V gene TRBV25-1; the match to TRBD2 covers 12 bases. The J call may not be correct, given that the DNA end is closer to TRBJ2-7. Germline CDR1 and CDR2: MGHDK and SYGVNS. The CDR3 extends over 16 amino acids. The CDR3 is CASRARLAGGWGEQYF. The CDR3, as DNA: TGTGCCAGCAGGGCCAGGCTAGCGGGAGGGTGGGGCGAGCAGTACTTC.

This clone is medium-sized (0.01 to 0.1%) within its sample. J is TRBJ2-7 and V is TRBV11-3; D call uncertain. The V end lost 4 bases, the J end lost 3 bases, and 1 base lay between the germline ends. Germline lookup yields CDR1 SGHNT and CDR2 YENEEA. CDR3 length equals 10 residues. This CDR3 reads CASSYYEQYF. The CDR3 DNA sequence: TGTGCCAGCAGCTACTACGAGCAGTACTTC.

The CDR3 nucleotides are TGTGCCAGCAGCTCGACAGCGTATAATTCACCCCTCCACTTT. Its protein product is CASSSTAYNSPLHF. The chain recombines TRBV5-6 with TRBJ1-6; weak D call: TRBD1 (5 bases). Germline V gene sequence: CDR1 SGHDT, CDR2 YYEEEE. The V and J ends lost 3 bases and 4 bases respectively, with 8 bases between them. This CDR3 has 14 amino acids.

The chain links TRBV5-6 to TRBJ1-1; TRBD1 aligns across 9 bases. CDR3 length equals 15 residues. V trimming: 4 bases; J trimming: 4 bases; junction bases outside the gene matches: 8. The germline gives CDR1 SGHDT, CDR2 YYEEEE. The CDR3 loop reads CASSQGTGRATEAFF. DNA of the CDR3: TGTGCCAGCAGCCAAGGGACAGGGAGGGCCACTGAAGCTTTCTTT.

The chain couples TRBV18 to TRBJ2-2; no definite D call. There are 13 residues in the CDR3. V lost 2 bases to trimming and J lost 7 bases, with 8 bases between them. Per the germline V gene, CDR1 is KGHSH and CDR2 is LQKENI. This CDR3 reads CASSPVMGGELFF. CDR3 bases: TGTGCCAGCTCACCAGTGATGGGCGGGGAGCTGTTTTTT.

The chain has TRBV6-6 and TRBJ2-2, with 7 bases lining up with TRBD2. CDR1 and CDR2 from the germline V gene are MNHNY and SVGAGI (reference sequence). The V segment lost 6 bases and the J segment 1 base; nucleotides outside the gene matches: 8. The CDR3 is 16 amino acids. CDR3 residues: CASRKGLAVNTGELFF. Here the CDR3 DNA reads TGTGCCAGCAGGAAGGGGCTAGCGGTGAACACCGGGGAGCTGTTTTTT.

The chain has TRBV27 and TRBJ1-6; D is possibly TRBD1 (5 bases). CDR1 MNHEY and CDR2 SMNVEV come from the germline V gene (reference sequence). V was shortened by 5 bases and J by 7 bases, with 24 bases between the two germline ends. The length of the CDR3 is 18 residues. CDR3 residues: CASSPSSRPRVGNSPLHF. The CDR3 nucleotides read TGTGCCAGCAGTCCATCAAGCCGGCCCAGGGTCGGGAATTCACCCCTCCACTTT.

The chain carries TRBV10-2 and TRBJ2-2, with 11 bases matching TRBD2. There are 16 residues in the CDR3. CDR1 is WSHSY and CDR2 is SAAADI in the germline V gene. Germline trimming cut 5 bases from V and 3 bases from J; bases unmatched to any gene: 5. CDR3 DNA: TGCGCCAGCAGTAGAACTAGCGGGGGCTACACCGGGGAGCTGTTTTTT. Its protein is CASSRTSGGYTGELFF.

The genes are TRBV5-1 and TRBJ2-1; 11 bases map to TRBD2. The V segment lost 2 bases and the J segment 6 bases; nucleotides outside the gene matches: 4. The length of the CDR3 is 15 residues. Germline V gene sequence: CDR1 SGHRS, CDR2 YFSETQ. CDR3 nucleotide sequence: TGCGCCAGCAGCTTACTAGCGGGAGCTGGCAATGAGCAGTTCTTC. Translating gives CASSLLAGAGNEQFF.

The chain carries TRBV15 and TRBJ1-5, with D unclear. Germline values: CDR1 LNHNV, CDR2 YYDKDF (reference sequence). The ends were cut back, 6 bases at V and 7 bases at J, with 19 bases in the middle. This CDR3 region has 15 residues. CDR3 in amino acids: CATSRKDGLGQPQHF. The CDR3 DNA reads TGTGCCACCAGTCGGAAGGACGGTCTGGGACAGCCCCAGCATTTT.

The table lists this clone with a count of one. This chain uses TRBV5-6 with TRBJ2-5; tentatively, D is TRBD2 (6 bases). Germline CDR1 is SGHDT and CDR2 is YYEEEE. The CDR3 is made up of 15 amino acids. Trimming cost V 1 base and J 5 bases, with 15 bases left between them. The CDR3 DNA is TGTGCCAGCAGCTTGTATCGGGAGTCTGAGGAGACCCAGTACTTC. It is translated as CASSLYRESEETQYF.

The chain links TRBV27 to TRBJ1-4; D is uncertain. From germline, CDR1 is MNHEY and CDR2 SMNVEV (reference sequence). This CDR3 contains 17 residues. Trimming left V 5 bases short and J 3 bases short, with 19 bases between. The DNA of the CDR3 is TGTGCCAGCAGTCCCGTGGATGGGAACTCGGCTAATGAAAAACTGTTTTTT. Translation gives CASSPVDGNSANEKLFF.

This clone was seen once. This chain connects TRBV19 to TRBJ1-5; the match to TRBD1 covers 11 bases. The V and J ends lost 7 bases and 2 bases, in that order; junction bases with no gene match: 28. CDR1 LNHDA and CDR2 SQIVND come from the germline V gene (reference sequence). The CDR3 loop spans 23 amino acids. CDR3 loop: CASNQVGFGNIVGTGGRNQPQHF. The CDR3 DNA follows: TGTGCCAGTAATCAGGTGGGGTTTGGAAACATTGTGGGGACAGGGGGGCGCAATCAGCCCCAGCATTTT.

The chain carries TRBV7-9 and TRBJ1-3; D is unresolved. The CDR3 spans 13 residues. Germline CDR1 and CDR2: SEHNR and FQNEAQ (reference sequence). V gave up 5 bases and J gave up 4 bases, with 9 bases separating them. As DNA, the CDR3 is TGTGCCAGCAGCGCGAGCCTGGGAAACACCATATATTTT. Translated: CASSASLGNTIYF. The complete variable domain, with remaining parts taken from reference TRBV7-9 and TRBJ1-3, reads DTGVSQNPRHKITKRGQNVTFRCDPISEHNRLYWYRQTLGQGPEFLTYFQNEAQLEKSRLLSDRFSAERPKGSFSTLEIQRTEQGDSAMYLCASSASLGNTIYFGEGSWLTVV.

The genes are TRBV4-3 and TRBJ1-5; 8 nucleotides agree with TRBD1. J gave up 2 bases and V 3 bases, and 0 bases lay outside the gene matches. From germline, CDR1 is LGHNA and CDR2 YSLEER. The CDR3 has 14 amino acids. The CDR3: CASSQDRGNQPQHF. CDR3 coding DNA: TGCGCCAGCAGCCAGGACAGGGGCAATCAGCCCCAGCATTTT.

The chain has TRBV5-1 and TRBJ2-5, with D tentatively TRBD2 (6 bases). The germline V gene encodes CDR1 SGHRS and CDR2 YFSETQ. This CDR3 comprises 15 residues. The V and J ends lost 0 bases and 7 bases respectively, with 16 bases between them. The CDR3 DNA follows: TGCGCCAGCAGCTTGGGGGCAGGGCTGCGGGGGACCCAGTACTTC. It specifies CASSLGAGLRGTQYF. The full variable domain, rest sourced from reference TRBV5-1 and TRBJ2-5, is KAGVTQTPRYLIKTRGQQVTLSCSPISGHRSVSWYQQTPGQGLQFLFEYFSETQRNKGNFPGRFSGRQFSNSRSEMNVSTLELGDSALYLCASSLGAGLRGTQYFGPGTRLLVL.